The 29 T cell receptor beta chains below come from one sample, sequenced in a study of T-cell memory formation after mild COVID-19. TCRdb called the 5' RACE reads again in MiXCR, with one record for every CDR3 protein. The sample has 400,000 to 500,000 distinct CDR3 sequences, roughly 20% seen once. Sequencing was performed on PBMCs or a T cell subset sorted from them (not recorded which). The receptor source for this set is an adult woman who had mild COVID-19 (a few samples of this study predate the infection). Cell type and time point are not known.

This clonotype has just a few counts. The genes are TRBV20-1 and TRBJ1-3; D is ambiguous. From germline, CDR1 is DFQATT and CDR2 SNEGSKA (reference sequence). This CDR3 spans 12 amino acids. V lost 6 bases and J lost 4, with 10 bases in between. Written as DNA, the CDR3 is TGCAGTGCCCGGGCCGACGGAAACACCATATATTTT. Encoded protein: CSARADGNTIYF.

This chain joins TRBV5-1 and TRBJ2-5; no reliable D call. V was shortened by 5 bases and J by 1 base, with 12 bases between the two germline ends. Germline values: CDR1 SGHRS, CDR2 YFSETQ. This CDR3 is 14 amino acids long. The DNA of the CDR3 is TGCGCCAGCAGTCCACACGGGTTCCAAGAGACCCAGTACTTC. It is translated as CASSPHGFQETQYF. The variable domain in full, completed from reference TRBV5-1 and TRBJ2-5, reads KAGVTQTPRYLIKTRGQQVTLSCSPISGHRSVSWYQQTPGQGLQFLFEYFSETQRNKGNFPGRFSGRQFSNSRSEMNVSTLELGDSALYLCASSPHGFQETQYFGPGTRLLVL.

A few counts support this clonotype. This sequence joins TRBV7-6 and TRBJ2-7; TRBD1 or TRBD2 may be the D gene (5 bases each). CDR3 length: 14 amino acids. Germline CDR1 SGHVS, CDR2 FNYEAQ. Trimming shortened V by 3 bases and J by 2 bases, and 11 bases separated the two germline ends. The CDR3 DNA sequence: TGTGCCAGCAGCTTGGGACCTCAGCCCTACGAGCAGTACTTC. This gives the protein CASSLGPQPYEQYF.

The gene calls are TRBV29-1 and TRBJ1-2; 9 bases align to TRBD1. The CDR3 consists of 11 residues. CDR1 and CDR2 (germline): SQVTM, ANQGSEA. V was clipped by 4 bases and J by 8 bases; unmatched bases: 2. The CDR3 sequence is CSVGGTGGYTF. The DNA for the CDR3 is TGCAGCGTTGGTGGGACAGGGGGCTACACCTTC.

This clonotype was counted between two and nine times. CDR3 coding DNA: TGTGCCAGCAGCACCCAAGCGGGGGGGCCTTACAATGAGCAGTTCTTC. Protein sequence: CASSTQAGGPYNEQFF. This sequence joins TRBV9 and TRBJ2-1; 10 bases are shared with TRBD2. The germline CDR1 and CDR2 sequences are SGDLS and YYNGEE. CDR3 length equals 16 residues. J was trimmed by 4 bases and V by 4 bases; bases with no gene match: 8.

The rearrangement uses TRBV7-9 and TRBJ2-7; 7 nucleotides line up with TRBD1. This CDR3 is 14 amino acids long. The trim removed 4 bases at V and 3 bases at J, leaving 6 bases unmatched. Germline V gene sequence: CDR1 SEHNR, CDR2 FQNEAQ (reference sequence). The CDR3 DNA is TGTGCCAGCAGCTCGACAGGGAACGGCTACGAGCAGTACTTC. Translating it yields CASSSTGNGYEQYF.

This sequence joins TRBV5-1 and TRBJ2-3; 11 bases agree with TRBD2. V lost 4 bases to trimming and J lost 6 bases; unmatched junction nucleotides: 7. The length of the CDR3 is 15 residues. CDR1 is SGHRS, CDR2 YFSETQ, per germline. CDR3 loop: CASSLTSGVGDTQYF. CDR3 coding DNA: TGCGCCAGCAGCCTGACTAGCGGGGTAGGGGATACGCAGTATTTT.

J is TRBJ2-5 and V is TRBV12-3 or TRBV12-4; D unresolved. The CDR3 extends over 11 amino acids. Trimming took 5 bases from V and 11 from J, leaving 12 bases between them. CDR3 loop: CASSMTGPQYF. The CDR3 DNA reads as TGTGCCAGCAGTATGACTGGGCCTCAGTACTTC.

There are a few counts of this clonotype. The V and J genes are TRBV20-1 and TRBJ2-7; no definite D call. Germline V gene sequence: CDR1 DFQATT, CDR2 SNEGSKA (reference sequence). The CDR3 contains 13 residues. V dropped 4 bases and J dropped 1 base, with 11 bases sitting between them. The CDR3 region is CSATRPPSYEQYF. As DNA, the CDR3 is TGCAGTGCTACCCGGCCCCCGTCCTACGAGCAGTACTTC.

V gene TRBV7-9 combines with J gene TRBJ2-7, with 12 positions matching TRBD2. The J segment lost 6 bases and the V segment lost 5 bases, leaving 11 bases of the junction unmatched. Germline CDR1 is SEHNR and CDR2 is FQNEAQ (reference sequence). The CDR3 has 16 residues. The CDR3 coding sequence is TGTGCCAGCAGCCTGGGACTAGCGGGCGACCAATCCGAGCAGTACTTC. It encodes CASSLGLAGDQSEQYF.

With respect to this clonotype: At one of its ends the junction is not consistent with the germline gene, which may arise from a read error. The rearrangement uses TRBV7-7 and TRBJ2-3; possibly TRBD2 for D (6 bases). The CDR3 has 15 amino acids. Per germline, CDR1 SSHAT and CDR2 FNYEAQ (reference sequence). DNA for the CDR3: TGTGCTAGCAGCTGGAGTGGCGGGGGCACAGATACGCAGTATTTT. It translates to CASSWSGGGTDTQYF.

The chain couples TRBV5-1 to TRBJ2-5, with 7 bases identical to TRBD2. The CDR3 covers 15 residues. The germline V gene encodes CDR1 SGHRS and CDR2 YFSETQ. Trimming at V came to 4 bases and at J to 5 bases, leaving 11 bases not matched to a gene. The CDR3 DNA reads as TGCGCCAGCAGCCCCTCCCCCGGACTAGGCGAGACCCAGTACTTC. Amino acids: CASSPSPGLGETQYF.

This clonotype was counted a few times. CDR3 nucleotides: TGTGCCAGCAGTTACATGTCAGATACGCAGTATTTT. Its translation: CASSYMSDTQYF. The chain couples TRBV6-7 to TRBJ2-3; D gene unclear. TRBV6-7 is given ORF status, its function remaining uncertain. V was shortened by 2 bases and J by 4 bases, with 4 bases between the two germline ends. The CDR3 runs 12 residues.

The genes are TRBV5-6 and TRBJ1-2; TRBD1 matches 7 bases. The CDR3 runs 14 residues. From germline, CDR1 is SGHDT and CDR2 YYEEEE. V was clipped by 4 bases and J by 5 bases; unmatched bases: 8. As DNA, the CDR3 is TGTGCCAGCAGCATTGACAGGGAGGGGTATGGCTACACCTTC. It translates to CASSIDREGYGYTF.

This clonotype was seen repeatedly, ten times or more. The chain couples TRBV5-1 to TRBJ2-3; 9 bases align to TRBD2. The CDR3 loop spans 17 amino acids. Per germline, CDR1 SGHRS and CDR2 YFSETQ. V shed 0 bases and J 4 bases; nucleotides not matched to a gene: 9. The CDR3 DNA sequence: TGCGCCAGCAGCTTGGTGGGGTCTAGCGGGGCCGCAGATACGCAGTATTTT. Protein: CASSLVGSSGAADTQYF.

The chain has TRBV18 and TRBJ2-1; D is ambiguous. The CDR3 is 15 residues long. The V and J ends lost 4 bases and 1 base respectively, with 11 bases between them. Germline-derived CDR1 and CDR2 are KGHSH and LQKENI. The CDR3 DNA follows: TGTGCCAGCTCACGGACCTTCCAGTCCTACAATGAGCAGTTCTTC. Its translation is CASSRTFQSYNEQFF.

This rearrangement joins TRBV20-1 to TRBJ2-7; TRBD1 or TRBD2 may be the D gene (7 bases each). V lost 5 bases, J lost 1 base, and 12 bases lay in between. This CDR3 region has 13 residues. Germline CDR1 DFQATT, CDR2 SNEGSKA (reference sequence). The CDR3 region is CSAQGEGSYEQYF. In nucleotides, the CDR3 is TGCAGTGCTCAGGGGGAGGGATCCTACGAGCAGTACTTC.

This clonotype occurred many times. V is TRBV15 and J is TRBJ2-1, with TRBD2 as a possible D gene (5 bases). The germline gives CDR1 LNHNV, CDR2 YYDKDF (reference sequence). V shed 3 bases and J shed 0 bases, with 12 bases lying between them. The CDR3 runs 16 residues. This CDR3 is CATSSHGGGSYNEQFF. The CDR3 region has the DNA TGTGCCACCAGCAGTCACGGAGGAGGCTCCTACAATGAGCAGTTCTTC.

This clonotype was seen more than once but under ten times. This rearrangement joins TRBV6-5 to TRBJ2-5; possibly TRBD2 for D (6 bases). Germline V lookup: CDR1 MNHEY, CDR2 SVGAGI. Trimming cost V 6 bases and J 1 base, with 15 bases left between them. The length of the CDR3 is 15 residues. The CDR3 region is CASRLAGTPQETQYF. CDR3 in DNA: TGTGCCAGCAGACTCGCCGGGACTCCCCAAGAGACCCAGTACTTC.

The V and J genes are TRBV24-1 and TRBJ2-1; 8 nucleotides align to TRBD2. Germline values: CDR1 KGHDR, CDR2 SFDVKD. CDR3 size: 12 residues. V was clipped by 9 bases and J by 10 bases; unmatched bases: 7. This CDR3 reads CATGRGRSEQFF. The CDR3 DNA is TGTGCCACCGGCCGCGGGAGGTCGGAGCAGTTCTTC.

A few counts support this clonotype. The chain is built from TRBV25-1 and TRBJ2-3, with 9 bases identical to TRBD1. From germline, CDR1 is MGHDK and CDR2 SYGVNS. The CDR3 spans 19 residues. V dropped 1 base and J dropped 3; count of bases not matched to a gene: 14. The CDR3 region has the DNA TGTGCCAGCAGTGAATGGGGGACAGGGTTTGGGGTCGTTACAGATACGCAGTATTTT. Translating gives CASSEWGTGFGVVTDTQYF.

The sample holds a few counts of this clonotype. The V and J genes are TRBV7-2 and TRBJ2-1, with unresolved D. The germline V gene has CDR1 SGHTA and CDR2 FQGNSA. The CDR3 sequence is 14 residues long. The V end lost 5 bases, the J end lost 6 bases, and 14 bases lay between the germline ends. The CDR3 loop reads CASSRQLTANEQFF. Written as DNA, the CDR3 is TGTGCCAGCAGCCGCCAACTGACGGCCAATGAGCAGTTCTTC.

The J gene is TRBJ2-3, the V gene TRBV5-1, with a weak D call TRBD1 (5 bases). The CDR3 length is 15 residues. Germline V lookup: CDR1 SGHRS, CDR2 YFSETQ. With 1 base removed from V and 2 bases from J, the gap between germline ends came to 11 bases. The CDR3 is CASSLIQTDTDTQYF. In nucleotides, the CDR3 is TGCGCCAGCAGCTTGATACAGACAGACACAGATACGCAGTATTTT.

The chain links TRBV2 to TRBJ2-7, with D perhaps given as TRBD1 or TRBD2 (5 bases each). With 5 bases removed from V and 6 bases from J, the gap between germline ends came to 23 bases. Germline CDR1 reads SNHLY; CDR2 reads FYNNEI. The CDR3 runs to 16 residues. Here the CDR3 reads CASSRDGPGSGREQYF. The CDR3 DNA reads TGTGCCAGCAGTCGGGACGGCCCGGGTTCGGGGCGCGAGCAGTACTTC.

This clonotype was counted a few times. The chain joins TRBV6-1 to TRBJ2-1, with 10 positions matching TRBD2. Per germline, CDR1 MNHNS and CDR2 SASEGT. This CDR3 has 17 residues. The J segment lost 5 bases and the V segment lost 0 bases, leaving 7 bases of the junction unmatched. The DNA of the CDR3 is TGTGCCAGCAGTGAAGCGTTGATAGCGGGGGGTGACAATGAGCAGTTCTTC. This encodes CASSEALIAGGDNEQFF.

J is TRBJ2-1 and V is TRBV5-5; TRBD2 agrees at 10 bases. The germline gives CDR1 SGHKS, CDR2 YYEKEE (reference sequence). This CDR3 is built from 17 residues. V gave up 3 bases and J gave up 8 bases; unmatched junction bases: 14. CDR3 in DNA: TGTGCCAGCAGCTCCGCCGGAGTAGCGGGAGGCCGGGATGAGCAGTTCTTC. Translating gives CASSSAGVAGGRDEQFF.

This clonotype was observed a few times. The chain has TRBV12-3 or TRBV12-4 and TRBJ1-5, with 8 bases aligning to TRBD1. The ends lost 6 bases at V and 1 base at J; junction bases unmatched: 8. CDR3 length: 16 amino acids. The CDR3 here is CASSNRQGKSNQPQHF. In DNA form, the CDR3 reads TGTGCCAGCAGCAATCGACAGGGGAAGAGCAATCAGCCCCAGCATTTT.

This clonotype has only a few counts. The V gene is TRBV29-1, the J gene TRBJ1-3; possible D gene TRBD1, 6 bases. The CDR3 length is 13 residues. Germline V gene data show CDR1 as SQVTM and CDR2 as ANQGSEA. Trimming cost V 4 bases and J 0 bases, with 7 bases left between them. CDR3 coding DNA: TGCAGCGTTGTCAGGGGCTCTGGAAACACCATATATTTT. As protein: CSVVRGSGNTIYF.

This clonotype occurred a few times. The chain employs TRBV2 and TRBJ1-2; D gene uncertain. CDR1 SNHLY and CDR2 FYNNEI come from the germline V gene. Trimming removed 2 bases at V and 4 bases at J, with 8 bases between. The CDR3 is 13 residues long. CDR3 region: CASSENLAYGYTF. In DNA form, the CDR3 reads TGTGCCAGCAGTGAAAACCTCGCCTATGGCTACACCTTC.